Listed below are T cell receptor beta chains from one sample, sequenced in a study of response to subunit inactivated influenza vaccine. Each CDR3 protein is one row after TCRdb ran MiXCR on the RT-PCR reads. Of around 480,000 distinct CDR3 sequences listed, around 9.9% were seen once; the top ten hold 10% to 15%. The material sequenced was PBMCs from blood, taken about 6 weeks after vaccination. The receptors stem from a man aged 45-60 years who received an inactivated influenza vaccine. Each CDR3 is given with its conserved first and last residue. D genes are given only for firm matches. A clone size is listed for some rows: how often the clone was seen (once, few, many), or a class if it is expanded.

d_gene	v_gene	abundance	j_gene	CDR3nt	CDR3aa
TRBD1	TRBV5-8	-	TRBJ2-7	TGTACCAGCAAAAGGGACAGGTTGTACGAGCAGTACTTC	CTSKRDRLYEQYF
-	TRBV7-2	many	TRBJ2-7	TGTGCCAGCAGCCGAGGACTTCCCTACGAGCAGTACTTC	CASSRGLPYEQYF
TRBD2	TRBV27	few	TRBJ2-7	TGTGCCAGCAGTCTGCAACTAGCGGGAGGTATCTACGAGCAGTACTTC	CASSLQLAGGIYEQYF
-	TRBV20-1	many	TRBJ2-7	TGCAGTGCTAGACTAGCCTCCTACGAGCAGTACTTC	CSARLASYEQYF
TRBD1	TRBV12-3/TRBV12-4	-	TRBJ2-1	TGTGCCAGCAGTTTAGGGGACAGGGACTACAATGAGCAGTTCTTC	CASSLGDRDYNEQFF
-	TRBV10-3	few	TRBJ2-3	TGTGCCATCAGTGAGTGGGACGGGGATACGCAGTATTTT	CAISEWDGDTQYF
-	TRBV18	-	TRBJ1-5	TGTGCCAGCTCACCAGGGGGCAGGCATCAGCCCCAGCATTTT	CASSPGGRHQPQHF
-	TRBV7-9	few	TRBJ2-2	TGTGCCAGCAGCCTGACTTTCAGGGTTGCAAACACCGGGGAGCTGTTTTTT	CASSLTFRVANTGELFF
-	TRBV29-1	many	TRBJ2-3	TGCAGCGTTGAAACAGATACGCAGTATTTT	CSVETDTQYF
-	TRBV28	few	TRBJ2-1	TGTGCCAGCAGTTTGAGGAGGAGAGGGGCTTACAATGAGCAGTTCTTC	CASSLRRRGAYNEQFF
TRBD2	TRBV20-1	many	TRBJ2-5	TGCAGTGCTAGAGGGACTAGCGGGGACCAAGAGACCCAGTACTTC	CSARGTSGDQETQYF
-	TRBV4-3	-	TRBJ1-3	TGCGCCAGCAGCCCCAAATTCGGTGGGTCGTTTGGAAACACCATATATTTT	CASSPKFGGSFGNTIYF
-	TRBV20-1	-	TRBJ2-7	TGCAGTGCCACCCAAGGGGGCGGGAGTGTTTACGAGCAGTACTTC	CSATQGGGSVYEQYF
TRBD1	TRBV6-2/TRBV6-3	many	TRBJ2-7	TGTGCCAGCAGCCCCCGACAGGGGCTCTACGAGCAGTACTTC	CASSPRQGLYEQYF
-	TRBV20-1	many	TRBJ2-3	TGCAGTGCTAGAGCTAGTGGAGAAGACCCCTACACAGATACGCAGTATTTT	CSARASGEDPYTDTQYF
-	TRBV4-3	-	TRBJ1-2	TGCGCCAGCAGCCAAGCCGGCAGCTATGGCTACACCTTC	CASSQAGSYGYTF
-	TRBV7-8	few	TRBJ2-7	TGTGCCAGCAGCTTCCTAGGGGTGAACTACGAGCAGTACTTC	CASSFLGVNYEQYF
TRBD2	TRBV7-2	-	TRBJ2-3	TGTGCCAGCAGCCGTGGACTAGGGGAACCCACAGATACGCAGTATTTT	CASSRGLGEPTDTQYF
TRBD2	TRBV7-2	few	TRBJ2-5	TGTGCCAGCAGCGGGCGGGGGGGTCAAGCTGGAGAGACCCAGTACTTC	CASSGRGGQAGETQYF
-	TRBV4-3	few	TRBJ2-7	TGCGCCAGCAGCCAAGATATGCTAAAGGGTCAGCAGTACTTC	CASSQDMLKGQQYF
TRBD1	TRBV5-6	many	TRBJ2-3	TGTGCCAGCAGCCTACGACAGGGTTCGCGGCATACGCAGTATTTT	CASSLRQGSRHTQYF
-	TRBV4-1	few	TRBJ2-5	TGCGCCAGCAGCCAAGTCGGGAGACTCACGGAGACCCAGTACTTC	CASSQVGRLTETQYF
-	TRBV5-1	-	TRBJ2-5	TGCGCCAGCAGTCCCGGAGCGGTCCGAGAGACCCAGTACTTC	CASSPGAVRETQYF
-	TRBV27	few	TRBJ2-7	TGTGCCAGCGGAGCCGGGCCGGCGGGCGACGAGCAGTACTTC	CASGAGPAGDEQYF
TRBD1	TRBV12-3/TRBV12-4	few	TRBJ2-5	TGTGCCAGCAGTTTACGCCCGGGACAGAAAGAGACCCAGTACTTC	CASSLRPGQKETQYF
-	TRBV28	many	TRBJ1-2	TGTGCCAGCAGTTTACAGGGGATCAGTTCCTATGGCTACACCTTC	CASSLQGISSYGYTF
-	TRBV12-3/TRBV12-4	-	TRBJ1-5	TGTGCCAGCAGTTTAGGCAGGGGCACCAATCAGCCCCAGCATTTT	CASSLGRGTNQPQHF
TRBD1	TRBV12-3/TRBV12-4	few	TRBJ2-7	TGTGCCAGCACCCCGTCCGGGACAGTTATCCACGAGCAGTACTTC	CASTPSGTVIHEQYF
-	TRBV24-1	few	TRBJ1-2	TGTGCCACCAGCCTTCTCTATGGCTACACCTTC	CATSLLYGYTF
-	TRBV7-2	-	TRBJ2-1	TGTGCCAGCAGCTTAGCCCGTCACGGCGGTCTCTACAATGAGCAGTTCTTC	CASSLARHGGLYNEQFF
TRBD2	TRBV20-1	few	TRBJ2-1	TGCAGTGCCGTTGGGACTAGCGGGGGTTCCTACAATGAGCAGTTCTTC	CSAVGTSGGSYNEQFF
-	TRBV15	-	TRBJ2-1	TGTGCCACCAGCAGAGTACAGGGCTCCTACAATGAGCAGTTCTTC	CATSRVQGSYNEQFF
-	TRBV5-1	-	TRBJ2-7	TGCGCCAGCAGCTTGGATGTCTCTGCCGGGTCGTCTTCCTACGAGCAGTACTTC	CASSLDVSAGSSSYEQYF
-	TRBV3-1	few	TRBJ2-1	TGTGCCAGCAGCCAAGATCGGTGGGGGGATGAGCAGTTCTTC	CASSQDRWGDEQFF
TRBD1	TRBV20-1	-	TRBJ1-2	TGCAGTGCTAACAGGGGGCGTCTGGATGGCTACACCTTC	CSANRGRLDGYTF
TRBD2	TRBV7-9	few	TRBJ2-1	TGTGCCAGCAGCCTCCGGACTAGCGATCGCAATGAGCAGTTCTTC	CASSLRTSDRNEQFF
TRBD2	TRBV4-3	-	TRBJ2-7	TGCGCCAGCAGCCAAGAGGCTAGCGGGAACTACGAGCAGTACTTC	CASSQEASGNYEQYF
-	TRBV11-1	few	TRBJ1-1	TGTGCCAGCAGCGAACAGAGCCCGCTTTCCTTGATGAACACTGAAGCTTTCTTT	CASSEQSPLSLMNTEAFF
TRBD2	TRBV29-1	many	TRBJ2-1	TGCAGCGTTGAAGCGCGGCGACTAGCGGGGGGGAATGAGCAGTTCTTC	CSVEARRLAGGNEQFF
-	TRBV7-9	few	TRBJ1-4	TGTGCCAGCAGCCAGGGGCCAACTAATGAAAAACTGTTTTTT	CASSQGPTNEKLFF
TRBD1	TRBV20-1	few	TRBJ2-5	TGCAGTGCCCAACCCCCCGGACAGGGAGGTCAGGAGACCCAGTACTTC	CSAQPPGQGGQETQYF